A selection of T cell receptor beta chains follows, all from one sample in a study of T cell responses to AZD1222 COVID-19 vaccine. The method was immunoSEQ multiplex PCR; TCRdb's version includes in-frame clones alone and lacks a portion of them. The sample holds some 120,000 clones, roughly nine tenths seen once. The sequencing here drew on peripheral blood, taken 28 days after the second AZD1222 dose. The receptors here all came from an adult who received the AZD1222 COVID-19 vaccine. Each CDR3 is given with its conserved first and last residue. The D gene is left open where the match is weak. Size is stated for part of the rows, as once, few or many counts, or as a class when the clone is expanded.

J gene,V gene,clone size,D gene,CDR3 protein,CDR3 DNA
TRBJ1-5,TRBV27,-,-,CASSLLGPSNQPQHF,TGTGCCAGCAGTTTATTGGGGCCGTCCAATCAGCCCCAGCATTTT
TRBJ1-6,TRBV5-6,-,-,CASTTQGSENNSPLHF,TGTGCCAGCACCACCCAGGGGTCAGAAAATAATTCACCCCTCCACTTT
TRBJ2-7,TRBV7-7,-,TRBD1,CASSLGVGTGLYEQYF,TGTGCCAGCAGCTTGGGGGTCGGGACAGGCCTATACGAGCAGTACTTC
TRBJ1-4,TRBV18,-,-,CASSPTMTGVNEKLFF,TGTGCCAGCTCACCAACCATGACAGGTGTTAATGAAAAACTGTTTTTT
TRBJ2-1,TRBV7-9,-,TRBD1,CASSSTGTGVFNEQFF,TGTGCCAGCAGCTCGACCGGGACAGGGGTGTTCAATGAGCAGTTCTTC
TRBJ1-5,TRBV7-2,-,-,CASSLDGNQPQHF,TGTGCCAGCAGCTTAGACGGAAATCAGCCCCAGCATTTT
TRBJ2-5,TRBV6-5,-,-,CASKPSSQETQYF,TGTGCCAGCAAACCGTCCTCTCAAGAGACCCAGTACTTC
TRBJ2-7,TRBV27,-,-,CASNRKGSYEQYF,TGTGCCAGCAATCGCAAGGGCTCCTACGAGCAGTACTTC
TRBJ1-2,TRBV19,-,-,CASSIGRDRGYTF,TGTGCCAGTAGTATCGGTCGGGACCGTGGCTACACCTTC
TRBJ2-7,TRBV7-2,-,TRBD2,CASSLGGGTSGSSYEQYF,TGTGCCAGCAGCTTAGGGGGGGGGACTAGCGGCAGCTCCTACGAGCAGTACTTC
TRBJ1-4,TRBV5-1,-,TRBD1,CASSLDGQGNEKLFF,TGCGCCAGCAGCTTGGACGGACAGGGAAATGAAAAACTGTTTTTT
TRBJ2-5,TRBV5-1,-,-,CASSLVGGGETQYF,TGCGCCAGCAGCTTGGTCGGGGGCGGGGAGACCCAGTACTTC
TRBJ1-6,TRBV5-1,-,TRBD1,CASSRDRVNSPLHF,TGCGCCAGCAGCCGCGACAGGGTAAATTCACCCCTCCACTTT
TRBJ1-1,TRBV7-2,-,-,CASSFLGIENTEAFF,TGTGCCAGCAGCTTTCTCGGGATCGAGAACACTGAAGCTTTCTTT
TRBJ1-2,TRBV2,-,TRBD1,CASSGGQSYGYTF,TGTGCCAGCAGTGGGGGACAGAGCTATGGCTACACCTTC
TRBJ2-6,TRBV3-1/TRBV3-2,once,TRBD1,CASSPRDRGILAGANVLTF,TGTGCCAGCAGCCCCAGGGACAGGGGGATCTTAGCTGGGGCCAACGTCCTGACTTTC
TRBJ2-3,TRBV12-5,-,-,CASGLSGTDTQYF,TGTGCTAGTGGTTTGAGCGGCACAGATACGCAGTATTTT
TRBJ2-3,TRBV27,-,-,CASSSPSGPTDTQYF,TGTGCCAGCAGTTCGCCCAGCGGCCCCACAGATACGCAGTATTTT
TRBJ2-3,TRBV29-1,-,TRBD2,CSVLGLAGGSDTQYF,TGCAGCGTCCTGGGACTAGCGGGAGGTTCAGATACGCAGTATTTT
TRBJ2-1,TRBV4-1,-,-,CASSLTPGGVFF,TGCGCCAGCAGCCTCACCCCCGGCGGGGTGTTCTTC
TRBJ1-6,TRBV6-4,-,-,CASSAQGSSPLHF,TGTGCCAGCAGTGCTCAGGGCTCCTCACCCCTCCACTTT
TRBJ2-2,TRBV5-8,-,TRBD1,CASSRTGTVFTGELFF,TGTGCCAGCAGCCGCACCGGGACAGTTTTCACCGGGGAGCTGTTTTTT
TRBJ1-6,TRBV19,-,TRBD1,CATGQDISYNSPLHF,TGTGCCACCGGACAGGACATCTCCTATAATTCACCCCTCCACTTT
TRBJ2-5,TRBV2,-,TRBD1,CASSEGTGVETQYF,TGTGCCAGCAGTGAGGGGACAGGGGTGGAGACCCAGTACTTC
TRBJ2-5,TRBV7-8,once,-,CASSLGTERETQYF,TGTGCCAGCAGCTTAGGGACAGAAAGAGAGACCCAGTACTTC
TRBJ1-2,TRBV2,-,TRBD1,CATGDRPNYGYTF,TGTGCCACCGGGGACAGGCCAAACTATGGCTACACCTTC
TRBJ1-1,TRBV5-5,-,-,CASTGDLNTEAFF,TGTGCCAGCACCGGGGATTTGAACACTGAAGCTTTCTTT
TRBJ1-1,TRBV14,-,-,CASSRSGWWETEAFF,TGTGCCAGCAGCCGCTCGGGTTGGTGGGAGACTGAAGCTTTCTTT
TRBJ1-6,TRBV5-1,-,-,CASSPRDNVFYNSPLHF,TGCGCCAGCAGCCCCCGGGACAACGTCTTCTATAATTCACCCCTCCACTTT
TRBJ2-7,TRBV27,-,TRBD2,CASNKRTSGRSYEQYF,TGTGCCAGCAATAAAAGGACTAGCGGGAGGTCCTACGAGCAGTACTTC
TRBJ2-7,TRBV6-1,-,TRBD2,CASSEVGGFYEQYF,TGTGCCAGCAGTGAGGTGGGGGGGTTTTACGAGCAGTACTTC
TRBJ1-5,TRBV2,-,-,CASSRAAGNQPQHF,TGTGCCAGCAGTCGGGCGGCGGGGAATCAGCCCCAGCATTTT
TRBJ2-7,TRBV6-5,-,-,CASSYSGAGKDYEQYF,TGTGCCAGCAGTTACTCCGGGGCAGGGAAAGACTACGAGCAGTACTTC
TRBJ2-5,TRBV10-2,-,-,CASSDRQKETQYF,TGCGCCAGCAGTGATAGACAGAAAGAGACCCAGTACTTC
TRBJ2-3,TRBV5-1,-,TRBD2,CASSSAGGLRTDTQYF,TGCGCCAGCAGCTCGGCGGGAGGCCTTCGCACAGATACGCAGTATTTT
TRBJ1-6,TRBV3-1/TRBV3-2,-,-,CASSQDRSPLHF,TGTGCCAGCAGCCAAGACAGGTCACCCCTCCACTTT
TRBJ1-2,TRBV7-6,-,-,CASSLPGSVYTF,TGTGCCAGCAGCTTACCGGGATCCGTCTACACCTTC
TRBJ1-6,TRBV4-2,once,-,CASSQDVGRGNSPLHF,TGTGCCAGCAGCCAAGATGTGGGGCGGGGAAATTCACCCCTCCACTTT
TRBJ1-3,TRBV3-1/TRBV3-2,once,-,CASSQNTIYF,TGTGCCAGCAGCCAAAACACCATATATTTT
TRBJ1-4,TRBV5-1,-,-,CASSLVSPGPGDEKLFF,TGCGCCAGCAGCCTCGTGAGCCCCGGACCCGGGGATGAAAAACTGTTTTTT
TRBJ1-1,TRBV4-3,-,-,CASSVLSWGRGTEAFF,TGCGCCAGCAGCGTATTATCATGGGGGCGCGGCACTGAAGCTTTCTTT
TRBJ2-1,TRBV4-2,-,-,CASSQDRGTLGEQFF,TGTGCCAGCAGCCAAGATCGGGGGACCCTGGGGGAGCAGTTCTTC
TRBJ1-1,TRBV29-1,-,-,CSVATVENTEAFF,TGCAGTGTCGCGACAGTGGAGAACACTGAAGCTTTCTTT
TRBJ1-2,TRBV19,-,TRBD1,CASSIYYRGYGYTF,TGTGCCAGTAGTATATACTACAGGGGGTATGGCTACACCTTC
TRBJ2-2,TRBV5-6,-,-,CASSLEGLANTGELFF,TGTGCCAGCAGCTTGGAGGGGCTAGCCAACACCGGGGAGCTGTTTTTT
TRBJ1-6,TRBV10-3,-,-,CAISGGAGNNSPLHF,TGTGCCATCAGTGGGGGGGCGGGTAATAATTCACCCCTCCACTTT
TRBJ2-7,TRBV7-8,many,-,CASSFGGWVEGSYEQYF,TGTGCCAGCAGCTTCGGGGGTTGGGTGGAGGGCTCCTACGAGCAGTACTTC
TRBJ1-3,TRBV14,-,TRBD1,CASSQGSLRQGVTSGNTIYF,TGTGCCAGCAGCCAAGGGTCCCTGAGACAGGGGGTGACCTCTGGAAACACCATATATTTT
TRBJ1-1,TRBV9,-,TRBD1,CASSAGTGNTEAFF,TGTGCCAGCAGCGCCGGGACAGGGAACACTGAAGCTTTCTTT
TRBJ1-6,TRBV7-8,-,-,CASSLLLAGDSYNSPLHF,TGTGCCAGCAGCTTACTTTTGGCAGGGGACTCCTATAATTCACCCCTCCACTTT
TRBJ2-7,TRBV7-6,-,TRBD2,CASSPSGPPTYEQYF,TGTGCCAGCAGTCCTAGCGGGCCGCCAACCTACGAGCAGTACTTC
TRBJ1-1,TRBV6-5,-,-,CASRRGVGNTEAFF,TGTGCCAGCAGGCGAGGGGTAGGGAACACTGAAGCTTTCTTT
TRBJ2-7,TRBV3-1/TRBV3-2,-,-,CASSLRHSPLDEQYF,TGTGCCAGCAGCCTTCGACACTCACCTCTTGACGAGCAGTACTTC
TRBJ2-6,TRBV15,-,-,CATRGSGANVLTF,TGTGCCACCAGGGGCTCTGGGGCCAACGTCCTGACTTTC